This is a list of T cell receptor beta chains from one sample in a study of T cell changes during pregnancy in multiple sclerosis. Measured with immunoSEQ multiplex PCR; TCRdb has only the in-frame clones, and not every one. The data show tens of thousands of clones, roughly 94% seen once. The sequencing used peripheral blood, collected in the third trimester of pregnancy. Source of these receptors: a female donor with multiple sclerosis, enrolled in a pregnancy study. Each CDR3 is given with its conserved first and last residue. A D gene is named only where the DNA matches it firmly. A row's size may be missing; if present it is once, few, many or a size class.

CDR3aa: CGGTEAFF
CDR3nt: TGCGGGGGGACTGAAGCTTTCTTT
j_gene: TRBJ1-1
len: 8
d_gene: -
v_gene: TRBV19
abundance: few

CDR3aa: CATPGENTGELFF
CDR3nt: TGTGCCACCCCGGGGGAGAACACCGGGGAGCTGTTTTTT
j_gene: TRBJ2-2
len: 13
d_gene: -
v_gene: TRBV7-9
abundance: -

CDR3aa: CASSGVRGGIQYF
CDR3nt: TGTGCCAGTAGTGGTGTTAGGGGAGGCATTCAGTACTTC
j_gene: TRBJ2-4
len: 13
d_gene: -
v_gene: TRBV19
abundance: -

CDR3aa: CASSLGPGGYNEQFF
CDR3nt: TGTGCCAGCAGCTTAGGGCCAGGGGGCTACAATGAGCAGTTCTTC
j_gene: TRBJ2-1
len: 15
d_gene: TRBD1
v_gene: TRBV11-2
abundance: once

CDR3aa: CASSPGSYNEQFF
CDR3nt: TGCGCCAGCAGTCCGGGCTCCTACAATGAGCAGTTCTTC
j_gene: TRBJ2-1
len: 13
d_gene: -
v_gene: TRBV5-1
abundance: -

CDR3aa: CASSMGLDAYEQYF
CDR3nt: TGTGCCAGTAGTATGGGGCTGGACGCCTACGAGCAGTACTTC
j_gene: TRBJ2-7
len: 14
d_gene: -
v_gene: TRBV19
abundance: -

CDR3aa: CASSAGTGREKLFF
CDR3nt: TGTGCCAGCAGCGCCGGGACAGGTCGCGAAAAACTGTTTTTT
j_gene: TRBJ1-4
len: 14
d_gene: TRBD1
v_gene: TRBV7-8
abundance: -

CDR3aa: CASSPSGGGDGYTF
CDR3nt: TGTGCCAGCAGTCCTTCAGGGGGCGGGGATGGCTACACCTTC
j_gene: TRBJ1-2
len: 14
d_gene: TRBD1
v_gene: TRBV6-6
abundance: few

CDR3aa: CASSEWELYEQYF
CDR3nt: TGTGCCAGCAGTGAGTGGGAGCTCTACGAGCAGTACTTC
j_gene: TRBJ2-7
len: 13
d_gene: -
v_gene: TRBV6-1
abundance: -

CDR3aa: CASSGRSGSTDTQYF
CDR3nt: TGCGCCAGCAGCGGCCGTAGCGGGAGCACAGATACGCAGTATTTT
j_gene: TRBJ2-3
len: 15
d_gene: TRBD2
v_gene: TRBV5-1
abundance: -

CDR3aa: CASTQTSGEYNEQFF
CDR3nt: TGTGCCAGCACCCAGACTAGCGGGGAATACAATGAGCAGTTCTTC
j_gene: TRBJ2-1
len: 15
d_gene: TRBD2
v_gene: TRBV5-6
abundance: -

CDR3aa: CASSAFPGQGTDTQYF
CDR3nt: TGTGCCAGCAGTGCTTTCCCGGGACAGGGGACAGATACGCAGTATTTT
j_gene: TRBJ2-3
len: 16
d_gene: TRBD1
v_gene: TRBV6-1
abundance: -

CDR3aa: CASSLRESNTDTQYF
CDR3nt: TGCGCCAGCAGCTTGCGGGAGTCAAACACAGATACGCAGTATTTT
j_gene: TRBJ2-3
len: 15
d_gene: -
v_gene: TRBV5-1
abundance: -

CDR3aa: CASSLSRTGASTEAFF
CDR3nt: TGTGCCAGCAGTTTATCAAGGACAGGGGCGAGCACTGAAGCTTTCTTT
j_gene: TRBJ1-1
len: 16
d_gene: TRBD1
v_gene: TRBV27
abundance: -

CDR3aa: CASSLGLAGPNPYEQYF
CDR3nt: TGTGCCAGCAGCTTGGGATTAGCGGGACCCAACCCCTACGAGCAGTACTTC
j_gene: TRBJ2-7
len: 17
d_gene: TRBD2
v_gene: TRBV5-4
abundance: -

CDR3aa: CASSLAPGQGIANTQYF
CDR3nt: TGTGCCAGCAGCTTAGCGCCGGGACAGGGAATCGCGAATACGCAGTATTTT
j_gene: TRBJ2-3
len: 17
d_gene: TRBD1
v_gene: TRBV7-9
abundance: -

CDR3aa: CASSEGSGQNTEAFF
CDR3nt: TGTGCCAGTAGTGAGGGCTCCGGGCAGAACACTGAAGCTTTCTTT
j_gene: TRBJ1-1
len: 15
d_gene: -
v_gene: TRBV19
abundance: -

CDR3aa: CASQAGLAEETQYF
CDR3nt: TGTGCCAGCCAAGCGGGGCTAGCAGAAGAGACCCAGTACTTC
j_gene: TRBJ2-5
len: 14
d_gene: TRBD2
v_gene: TRBV18
abundance: -

CDR3aa: CASSLSGGTSYEQYF
CDR3nt: TGTGCCAGCAGTTTATCTGGGGGCACCTCCTACGAGCAGTACTTC
j_gene: TRBJ2-7
len: 15
d_gene: -
v_gene: TRBV27
abundance: -

CDR3aa: CASSPRHRTDTQYF
CDR3nt: TGTGCCAGCAGCCCGCGCCACCGCACAGATACGCAGTATTTT
j_gene: TRBJ2-3
len: 14
d_gene: -
v_gene: TRBV9
abundance: once

CDR3aa: CASSVLGTGVGTGELFF
CDR3nt: TGTGCCAGCAGCGTATTGGGGACAGGGGTGGGGACCGGGGAGCTGTTTTTT
j_gene: TRBJ2-2
len: 17
d_gene: TRBD1
v_gene: TRBV9
abundance: -

CDR3aa: CASSDDIYQPQHF
CDR3nt: TGTGCCAGCAGTGATGACATCTATCAGCCCCAGCATTTT
j_gene: TRBJ1-5
len: 13
d_gene: -
v_gene: TRBV5-8
abundance: -

CDR3aa: CASSSETSGSYEQYF
CDR3nt: TGCGCCAGCAGCTCTGAGACTAGCGGGAGCTACGAGCAGTACTTC
j_gene: TRBJ2-7
len: 15
d_gene: TRBD2
v_gene: TRBV4-1
abundance: -

CDR3aa: CATRQGNTEAFF
CDR3nt: TGTGCCACCCGACAGGGGAACACTGAAGCTTTCTTT
j_gene: TRBJ1-1
len: 12
d_gene: TRBD1
v_gene: TRBV19
abundance: -

CDR3aa: CASSEPQGLTEAFF
CDR3nt: TGTGCCAGCAGTGAGCCCCAGGGACTCACTGAAGCTTTCTTT
j_gene: TRBJ1-1
len: 14
d_gene: -
v_gene: TRBV2
abundance: -

CDR3aa: CASSPQGFYEQYF
CDR3nt: TGTGCCAGTAGCCCACAGGGGTTCTACGAGCAGTACTTC
j_gene: TRBJ2-7
len: 13
d_gene: TRBD1
v_gene: TRBV19
abundance: -

CDR3aa: CASSLGAASTDTQYF
CDR3nt: TGCGCCAGCAGCTTGGGAGCGGCTAGCACAGATACGCAGTATTTT
j_gene: TRBJ2-3
len: 15
d_gene: -
v_gene: TRBV5-1
abundance: -

CDR3aa: CASSRYRGYEQYF
CDR3nt: TGTGCCAGCAGCCGATACAGGGGGTACGAGCAGTACTTC
j_gene: TRBJ2-7
len: 13
d_gene: TRBD1
v_gene: TRBV6-5
abundance: -

CDR3aa: CASSLGTSRSGNTIYF
CDR3nt: TGTGCCAGCAGCTTAGGGACATCCCGCTCTGGAAACACCATATATTTT
j_gene: TRBJ1-3
len: 16
d_gene: -
v_gene: TRBV5-6
abundance: -

CDR3aa: CASSPRASGRAQETQYF
CDR3nt: TGCGCCAGCAGCCCACGAGCTAGCGGGAGGGCCCAAGAGACCCAGTACTTC
j_gene: TRBJ2-5
len: 17
d_gene: TRBD2
v_gene: TRBV5-1
abundance: -

CDR3aa: CASSLKQSSYNEQFF
CDR3nt: TGTGCCAGCAGTTTAAAGCAAAGCTCCTACAATGAGCAGTTCTTC
j_gene: TRBJ2-1
len: 15
d_gene: -
v_gene: TRBV28
abundance: once

CDR3aa: CASSGRLAGVDEQFF
CDR3nt: TGTGCCAGCAGTGGAAGACTAGCGGGAGTTGACGAGCAGTTCTTC
j_gene: TRBJ2-1
len: 15
d_gene: TRBD2
v_gene: TRBV2
abundance: -

CDR3aa: CASSFLPSRGTEAFF
CDR3nt: TGTGCCAGCAGTTTTTTACCGTCCAGGGGGACTGAAGCTTTCTTT
j_gene: TRBJ1-1
len: 15
d_gene: TRBD1
v_gene: TRBV27
abundance: once

CDR3aa: CASRDGTGLSGNTIYF
CDR3nt: TGTGCCAGCAGGGATGGGACAGGACTCTCTGGAAACACCATATATTTT
j_gene: TRBJ1-3
len: 16
d_gene: TRBD1
v_gene: TRBV2
abundance: -

CDR3aa: CASSRGSRNTEAFF
CDR3nt: TGCGCCAGCAGCCGGGGAAGTCGAAACACTGAAGCTTTCTTT
j_gene: TRBJ1-1
len: 14
d_gene: -
v_gene: TRBV5-1
abundance: -

CDR3aa: CASSTTGTGAYEQYF
CDR3nt: TGTGCCAGCAGTACAACCGGGACAGGGGCCTACGAGCAGTACTTC
j_gene: TRBJ2-7
len: 15
d_gene: TRBD1
v_gene: TRBV27
abundance: once

CDR3aa: CASFAPNGLGKYF
CDR3nt: TGTGCCAGCTTTGCCCCCAATGGACTGGGGAAGTACTTC
j_gene: TRBJ2-5
len: 13
d_gene: -
v_gene: TRBV28
abundance: -

CDR3aa: CASSIRLQETQYF
CDR3nt: TGTGCCAGTAGTATACGTCTGCAAGAGACCCAGTACTTC
j_gene: TRBJ2-5
len: 13
d_gene: -
v_gene: TRBV19
abundance: -

CDR3aa: CASSLDSSGLSPYNEQFF
CDR3nt: TGTGCCAGCAGCTTGGATTCCTCAGGATTGTCCCCCTACAATGAGCAGTTCTTC
j_gene: TRBJ2-1
len: 18
d_gene: -
v_gene: TRBV5-8
abundance: -

CDR3aa: CASSLKTGQGADEQYF
CDR3nt: TGCGCCAGCAGCTTGAAGACGGGACAGGGGGCGGACGAGCAGTACTTC
j_gene: TRBJ2-7
len: 16
d_gene: TRBD1
v_gene: TRBV5-1
abundance: -

CDR3aa: CASRSASKAKNIQYF
CDR3nt: TGTGCCAGCAGGTCCGCGTCGAAAGCCAAAAACATTCAGTACTTC
j_gene: TRBJ2-4
len: 15
d_gene: -
v_gene: TRBV6-5
abundance: -

CDR3aa: CASSSDSLSNQPQHF
CDR3nt: TGTGCCAGCAGTTCGGACAGCTTAAGCAATCAGCCCCAGCATTTT
j_gene: TRBJ1-5
len: 15
d_gene: -
v_gene: TRBV6-5
abundance: -

CDR3aa: CASSFRGGGELFF
CDR3nt: TGTGCCAGCAGTTTTAGAGGGGGCGGGGAGCTGTTTTTT
j_gene: TRBJ2-2
len: 13
d_gene: -
v_gene: TRBV27
abundance: -

CDR3aa: CASSIAAQGSSYNEQFF
CDR3nt: TGCGCCAGCAGCATTGCGGCCCAGGGGAGCTCCTACAATGAGCAGTTCTTC
j_gene: TRBJ2-1
len: 17
d_gene: -
v_gene: TRBV5-1
abundance: -

CDR3aa: CASSEFPQPPGGTEAFF
CDR3nt: TGTGCCAGCAGTGAATTTCCCCAACCCCCGGGGGGCACTGAAGCTTTCTTT
j_gene: TRBJ1-1
len: 17
d_gene: -
v_gene: TRBV25-1
abundance: -

CDR3aa: CASSSNRVRGEQYF
CDR3nt: TGTGCCAGCAGCTCGAACAGGGTTAGGGGCGAGCAGTACTTC
j_gene: TRBJ2-7
len: 14
d_gene: -
v_gene: TRBV7-8
abundance: once

CDR3aa: CASSPADLGTQYF
CDR3nt: TGTGCCAGCTCACCGGCGGATCTAGGCACGCAGTATTTT
j_gene: TRBJ2-3
len: 13
d_gene: -
v_gene: TRBV18
abundance: -

CDR3aa: CASSLDSRGATDTQYF
CDR3nt: TGTGCCAGCAGCTTAGATTCCAGGGGGGCCACAGATACGCAGTATTTT
j_gene: TRBJ2-3
len: 16
d_gene: -
v_gene: TRBV7-3
abundance: -

CDR3aa: CASSQAGTIYGYTF
CDR3nt: TGCGCCAGCAGCCAGGCCGGGACAATCTATGGCTACACCTTC
j_gene: TRBJ1-2
len: 14
d_gene: -
v_gene: TRBV4-3
abundance: -

CDR3aa: CASSSGQGNYGYTF
CDR3nt: TGTGCCAGCAGCTCAGGACAGGGGAACTATGGCTACACCTTC
j_gene: TRBJ1-2
len: 14
d_gene: TRBD1
v_gene: TRBV11-1
abundance: few

CDR3aa: CASSVDPVAQYF
CDR3nt: TGTGCCAGCAGCGTAGACCCAGTTGCGCAGTATTTT
j_gene: TRBJ2-3
len: 12
d_gene: -
v_gene: TRBV9
abundance: -

CDR3aa: CATSRATSASSYEQYF
CDR3nt: TGTGCCACCAGCAGAGCTACTAGCGCAAGCTCCTACGAGCAGTACTTC
j_gene: TRBJ2-7
len: 16
d_gene: TRBD2
v_gene: TRBV15
abundance: few

CDR3aa: CASSLGGTAGRHNEQFF
CDR3nt: TGTGCCAGCAGCTTAGGTGGTACGGCGGGCCGACACAATGAGCAGTTCTTC
j_gene: TRBJ2-1
len: 17
d_gene: -
v_gene: TRBV7-9
abundance: -

CDR3aa: CASSRGLDNEQFF
CDR3nt: TGTGCCAGCAGCCGGGGACTGGACAATGAGCAGTTCTTC
j_gene: TRBJ2-1
len: 13
d_gene: -
v_gene: TRBV7-8
abundance: -

CDR3aa: CASKGTGLGNTIYF
CDR3nt: TGTGCCAGCAAAGGGACAGGCCTGGGAAACACCATATATTTT
j_gene: TRBJ1-3
len: 14
d_gene: TRBD1
v_gene: TRBV27
abundance: -